This T cell receptor beta chain was identified during a study of cytotoxic CD8 clonotypes in ibrutinib-treated CLL (dated by TCRdb to about 2021). About the investigation overall: The cohort included around 15 treatment-naive and approximately twelve relapsed/refractory patients; 17 were IGHV unmutated. Samples averaged approximately 250,000 productive templates and around 91,000 productive rearrangements. Response samples were taken after a median of approximately eleven months on treatment, ranging from 6 to 36 months. Cryopreserved peripheral blood mononuclear cells were obtained prior to treatment, at the time of response, and at either disease progression or sustained remission. Partial responses were observed in around 25 patients and complete responses in 2; after a median follow-up of around 68 months, remission was maintained in approximately 14 patients and progression was observed in approximately twelve. Every remission and progressive disease sample was obtained while ibrutinib was still being received by the patients. Longitudinal samples were available for about 30% of the 86 trial participants. General study outcomes and caveats: Public clonotypes were rare and either shrank or stayed stable during treatment, and the rise in clonality at ibrutinib response reflected expansion of private clonotypes. Sampling times were not matched between sustained-remission and progressing patients, and lymph node repertoires were not studied. Clonality rose at ibrutinib response, remained stable during sustained remission, and dropped back toward baseline at progression. Baseline clonality was found to be higher than that of age-matched healthy donors and was strongly correlated with circulating CD8+ T-cell counts.

From the cysteine up to the phenylalanine, the CDR3 has a length of 15 residues. Just the 45-base CDR3 DNA is kept, in frame starting at base 1. The trim is 0 bases for V and 2 bases for J, with a gap of 11 bases between the germline ends. Based on the germline V gene, the CDR1 and CDR2 sequences are SGHRS and YFSETQ. A MiSeq instrument was used for deep resolution sequencing, which targeted depths ranging from 1 in 1 million up to 1 in 200,000 T cells, with coverage averaging 10x for each clonotype. The immunoSEQ hsTCRB Kit was used to generate TCR beta libraries. The original methods were these. ImmunoSEQ Data Assistant and ImmunoSEQ Analyzer were used for data analysis, and V, D and J genes were assigned according to IMGT definitions. Clonality, which ranges from 0 to 1, was calculated by subtracting the normalized Shannon entropy of productive rearrangement frequencies from one. Only overrepresented clonotypes making up at least 0.05% of each patient's repertoire were included in the public clonotype analysis. Thirteen age-matched healthy donor repertoires from immuneACCESS were used as controls for clonality. TCRdb limited this immuneACCESS table to in-frame rearrangements with V and J called. A share of clones is missing; checked studies link under half to unresolved V genes, and the rest is unexplained. V and J calls and clone size are copied from that table; D and trimming were computed from the DNA. Here the sample has about 120,000 clones; 80% to 90% occur a single time. The ten largest account for about 2.1% of the sample.

The time point label, read with the paper, signifies: approximately 25 months on ibrutinib. For TCR beta library preparation, 1.5 to 2.5 micrograms of genomic DNA were extracted from the cryopreserved PBMCs. High-throughput TCR beta sequencing was performed on longitudinal blood samples from CLL patients receiving ibrutinib monotherapy. The patients took part in an open-label, single-center phase 2 trial of ibrutinib monotherapy. Regarding this clone: Which antigen it targets is not known. No base quality values were provided; no much bigger clone lies one nucleotide off.

The rearrangement joined TRBV5-1 to TRBJ2-5; 6 matching bases give a weak D call of TRBD1. The sequence was collected from a human donor with chronic lymphocytic leukemia. Sequenced material: PBMCs, taken after 24 months of ibrutinib treatment. The nucleotide sequence is given as TGCGCCAGCAGCTTGGCCAACAGGGAACAAGAGACCCAGTACTTC. Its coded protein is CASSLANREQETQYF.